This entry describes one TCR beta chain. Authors' methods: Estimates of nucleated cell counts were drawn from the amplification of reference gene primers. Assay: immunoSEQ multiplex PCR; the TCRdb copy retains only in-frame clones and omits some. V and J calls and clone size are as listed in that table; D and trimming were resolved from the DNA. The profile shows about 100,000 clones, about nine tenths of them singletons. This specimen comes from a study of blood T cell repertoires in COVID-19. Background on the study: From the United States, Italy and Spain came samples of acute and convalescent COVID-19. The analysed material was cDNA or gDNA that came from T cells, B-cell-depleted T cells, or PBMCs.

This clonotype originated in a man between 45 and 60 years old with active COVID-19. Sequences were obtained from peripheral blood.

The DNA of the CDR3 is TGCGCCAGCAGCTTGGATGGCGGGAGTGGGGAGCAGTACGTC. This gives the protein CASSLDGGSGEQYV. This rearrangement joins TRBV5-1 to TRBJ2-7; 7 nucleotides line up with TRBD2. After removal of 0 bases from V and 7 bases from J, the junction contained 7 bases not matched to a gene. Germline V gene sequence: CDR1 SGHRS, CDR2 YFSETQ. There are 14 residues in the CDR3.